These 2 T cell receptor beta chains share one sample of origin, sequenced in a study of beta chain features in type 1 diabetes. The isolated RNA, all of it, was reverse transcribed, so expressed TCRB transcripts were what got sequenced. Clones were sequenced by immunoSEQ multiplex PCR, and TCRdb holds only the in-frame ones, with some missing. The repertoire holds about 150,000 clones, with about a tenth as singletons. Study-level results: Type 1 diabetes patients showed a moderate but significant shortening of TCRB CDR3s in all four CD4+ subsets.

These receptors' targets are unknown. Material for sequencing was central memory CD4+ T cells from blood. The receptors shown here come from a young man with type 1 diabetes.

This clone occurred a few times. The chain combines TRBV29-1 with TRBJ2-1, with D maybe TRBD2 (6 bases). Trimming took 7 bases from V and 6 from J, leaving 19 bases between them. CDR3 length: 14 amino acids. The germline V gene has CDR1 SQVTM and CDR2 ANQGSEA. CDR3 DNA sequence: TGCAGCGGAACCGCGGGACTGCTTGTCAATGAGCAGTTCTTC. This sequence encodes CSGTAGLLVNEQFF.

This clone was counted a few times. Other nucleotide sequences in the sample specify the same CDR3. The chain uses TRBV20-1 and TRBJ2-5; perhaps TRBD2 as D (6 bases). The ends were cut back, 6 bases at V and 5 bases at J, with 7 bases in the middle. The CDR3 has 10 amino acids. CDR1 DFQATT and CDR2 SNEGSKA come from the germline V gene (reference sequence). This chain's CDR3 is CSASGETQYF. The CDR3 DNA is TGCAGTGCCAGCGGGGAGACCCAGTACTTC.